This T cell receptor (beta chain) was profiled in a study of blood T cell repertoires in COVID-19. On the study more broadly: COVID-19 samples collected from the United States, Italy and Spain covered acute and convalescent phases.

Per germline, CDR1 MDHEN and CDR2 SYDVKM. The CDR3 has 11 residues. Between the trimmed V and J ends, which lost 5 bases and 7 bases, there was a span of 9 bases. The method was immunoSEQ multiplex PCR; TCRdb's version includes in-frame clones alone and lacks a portion of them. The top ten hold about 2.9% of the sample, which has 300,000 to 400,000 clones, roughly 90% seen once. The source material was peripheral blood. J is TRBJ2-7 and V is TRBV28; tentatively, D is TRBD1 (6 bases). The sequence came from a woman aged 25 to 45 with COVID-19, enrolled during active disease. The CDR3 here is CASSTDREQYF. The CDR3 DNA reads TGTGCCAGCAGTACCGACAGGGAGCAGTACTTC.